The next 23 T cell receptor beta chains were all read from a single sample in a study of regulatory T cells in long-lasting Graves disease. Noted time point: persistent/refractory GD, antithyroid drugs over 5 years with positive TRAb. Generation of the TCR library employed RNA extracted from PBMCs. The TCR beta library used iRepertoire HTBI primers with Arm-PCR amplification of CDR3. TCRdb called the multiplex PCR reads again in MiXCR, with one record for every CDR3 protein. Of roughly 470,000 distinct CDR3 sequences listed, less than 25% are singletons. Sequencing used peripheral blood mononuclear cells (PBMCs), obtained when the disease was refractory, from a patient treated with antithyroid drugs. These receptors all stem from a female donor with Graves disease.

This clonotype appeared a few times. This chain joins TRBV2 and TRBJ2-7, with D perhaps TRBD1 (5 bases). There are 11 residues in the CDR3. The germline V and J ends were trimmed by 10 bases and 6 bases, with 13 bases remaining between them. CDR1 and CDR2 from the germline V gene are SNHLY and FYNNEI. DNA for the CDR3: TGTGCCACCCAAGGGGTTTTCGAGCAGTACTTC. Its translation is CATQGVFEQYF. The entire variable domain, with the rest obtained from reference TRBV2 and TRBJ2-7, is as follows: EPEVTQTPSHQVTQMGQEVILRCVPISNHLYFYWYRQILGQKVEFLVSFYNNEISEKSEIFDDQFSVERPDGSNFTLKIRSTKLEDSAMYFCATQGVFEQYFGPGTRLTVT.

This clonotype showed up many times. This chain uses TRBV12-3 or TRBV12-4 with TRBJ2-5, with 9 bases that match TRBD2. V shed 6 bases and J 6 bases; nucleotides not matched to a gene: 11. CDR3 length: 15 amino acids. CDR3 DNA: TGTGCCAGCAGGCGCGAGAGCGGGGGGATAAAGACCCAGTACTTC. It translates to CASRRESGGIKTQYF.

This clonotype was seen repeatedly, ten times or more. The chain carries TRBV6-5 and TRBJ2-7; D is uncertain. The V gene's germline CDR1 is MNHEY and CDR2 SVGAGI. With 0 bases removed from V and 4 bases from J, the gap between germline ends came to 13 bases. The CDR3 is 15 residues long. The CDR3 DNA follows: TGTGCCAGCAGTTACTCACTGGCAGGCCGATACGAGCAGTACTTC. It is translated as CASSYSLAGRYEQYF.

J is TRBJ1-3 and V is TRBV20-1; D is undetermined. From germline, CDR1 is DFQATT and CDR2 SNEGSKA (reference sequence). Trimming cost V 5 bases and J 4 bases, with 6 bases left between them. The length of the CDR3 is 11 residues. In DNA, the CDR3 is TGCAGTGCTTCGACAGGAAACACCATATATTTT. It translates to CSASTGNTIYF.

This clonotype was detected many times. DNA of the CDR3: TGTGCCAGCAGTGGGCCTTTCTACGAGCAGTACTTC. Its protein is CASSGPFYEQYF. The chain links TRBV2 to TRBJ2-7; D remains ambiguous. V gave up 4 bases and J gave up 3 bases, with 7 bases separating them. The CDR3 sequence is 12 residues long. Per germline, CDR1 SNHLY and CDR2 FYNNEI.

This clonotype was observed at least ten times. The rearrangement uses TRBV2 and TRBJ2-7; TRBD1 matches at 8 bases. V shed 5 bases and J 2 bases; nucleotides not matched to a gene: 8. The CDR3 is 15 amino acids. Germline CDR1 is SNHLY and CDR2 is FYNNEI. The CDR3 loop reads CASSITGQVTYEQYF. The CDR3 nucleotides are TGTGCCAGCAGTATTACGGGACAGGTAACCTACGAGCAGTACTTC.

The genes are TRBV29-1 and TRBJ2-1; D is unclear. The CDR3 has 12 amino acids. CDR1 and CDR2 (germline): SQVTM, ANQGSEA. Trimming left V 4 bases short and J 4 bases short, with 8 bases between. The CDR3, as DNA: TGCAGCGTTGTGATGACTTACAATGAGCAGTTCTTC. It specifies CSVVMTYNEQFF.

As regards this clonotype: A read error may be the cause here, since a much bigger clone is one base away. The rearrangement joins TRBV11-2 to TRBJ2-5; D tentatively reads TRBD1 or TRBD2 (7 bases each). V shed 7 bases and J shed 7 bases, with 22 bases lying between them. Germline V gives CDR1 SGHAT, CDR2 FQNNGV. This CDR3 contains 15 residues. The CDR3 nucleotides read TGTGCCAGCATCGCCCTCGGAGGGGGCGGGGGGACCCAGTACTTC. Its translation: CASIALGGGGGTQYF.

CDR3 sequence reads: CASRTGAGYEQYF. The DNA for the CDR3 is TGTGCCAGCAGGACAGGGGCGGGCTACGAGCAGTACTTC. The chain joins TRBV11-1 to TRBJ2-7; 8 nucleotides line up with TRBD1. Germline CDR1 SGHAT, CDR2 FQDESV (reference sequence). The CDR3 sequence is 13 residues long. V was pared by 6 bases and J by 3 bases, with 4 bases of the junction left unmatched.

This clonotype was seen a few times. Sequence at one end of the junction differs from germline and may be a read error. The chain is built from TRBV6-5 and TRBJ2-7, with D possibly TRBD1 on 6 matching bases. The CDR3 length is 15 residues. Germline V CDR1 and CDR2: MNHEY, SVGAGI. CDR3 nucleotides: TGTGCCAGCAGTTACTCGATCAGGGGCGACTACGAACAGTACTTC. Protein sequence: CASSYSIRGDYEQYF.

Only a few counts were recorded for this clonotype. The chain carries TRBV20-1 and TRBJ2-7; 11 bases are a match to TRBD2. The CDR3 length is 13 residues. Germline trimming cut 4 bases from V and 5 bases from J; bases unmatched to any gene: 4. Germline V gene data show CDR1 as DFQATT and CDR2 as SNEGSKA (reference sequence). The CDR3 DNA reads as TGCAGTGCTAATAGCGGGAGGGTCGACGAGCAGTACTTC. Encoded protein: CSANSGRVDEQYF.

As for this clonotype: A single base separates this from a much larger clone, so it may be a read error. V gene TRBV28 combines with J gene TRBJ2-7; 7 nucleotides match TRBD2. CDR1 is MDHEN, CDR2 SYDVKM, per germline. The CDR3 covers 16 residues. The chain's CDR3 is CASSFYGGSVLYGQYF. DNA for the CDR3: TGTGCCAGCAGTTTCTATGGCGGGAGTGTTCTCTACGGGCAGTACTTC.

At least ten counts were recorded for this clonotype. V usage is TRBV5-1 and J usage is TRBJ1-1, with 11 bases lining up with TRBD1. V trimming: 3 bases; J trimming: 7 bases; junction bases outside the gene matches: 8. The CDR3 length is 15 residues. The germline V gene encodes CDR1 SGHRS and CDR2 YFSETQ. DNA of the CDR3: TGCGCCAGCAGCTCTGCGGGGGACAGGGGGGATGAAGCTTTCTTT. It codes for CASSSAGDRGDEAFF.

As concerns this clonotype: Just one base apart from a much larger clone, this may be a read error. The V gene is TRBV29-1, the J gene TRBJ1-4, with a weak D call TRBD1 (5 bases). The CDR3 extends over 13 amino acids. Per germline, CDR1 SQVTM and CDR2 ANQGSEA. The CDR3 loop reads CGANGGGNEKLFF. The CDR3, as DNA: TGCGGCGCCAACGGTGGGGGTAATGAAAAACTGTTTTTT.

This clonotype has a handful of counts. The V call is TRBV25-1, the J call TRBJ2-2; 7 bases align to TRBD1. The V gene end was trimmed by 6 bases and the J gene end by 0 bases; junction bases not matched to a gene: 10. Per germline, CDR1 MGHDK and CDR2 SYGVNS. The CDR3 extends over 17 amino acids. The CDR3 DNA is TGTGCCAGCAGACCCCCAGGGGACAGACCGAACACCGGGGAGCTGTTTTTT. Translation: CASRPPGDRPNTGELFF.

The chain joins TRBV2 to TRBJ2-1; 9 nucleotides line up with TRBD2. Per the germline V gene, CDR1 is SNHLY and CDR2 is FYNNEI. Unmatched junction bases numbered 4, after V lost 6 bases and J lost 1 base. This CDR3 is 15 amino acids long. CDR3 bases: TGTGCCAGCAGGGGTGGACTAGCGTCCTACAATGAGCAGTTCTTC. It encodes CASRGGLASYNEQFF. The full variable domain, completed using reference TRBV2 and TRBJ2-1, is EPEVTQTPSHQVTQMGQEVILRCVPISNHLYFYWYRQILGQKVEFLVSFYNNEISEKSEIFDDQFSVERPDGSNFTLKIRSTKLEDSAMYFCASRGGLASYNEQFFGPGTRLTVL.

This clonotype was observed many times. V gene TRBV24-1 combines with J gene TRBJ2-2; D call uncertain. This CDR3 has 15 residues. CDR1 is KGHDR, CDR2 SFDVKD, per germline. Trimming stripped 5 bases from V and 3 bases from J, with 12 bases between. This chain's CDR3 is CATSASSAHTGELFF. In nucleotides, the CDR3 is TGTGCCACCAGTGCGTCTTCTGCACACACCGGGGAGCTGTTTTTT.

This clonotype was counted many times. The V gene is TRBV27, the J gene TRBJ2-2; 15 bases map to TRBD2. The CDR3 extends over 18 amino acids. V lost 7 bases to trimming and J lost 7 bases; unmatched junction nucleotides: 13. Germline values: CDR1 MNHEY, CDR2 SMNVEV (reference sequence). The CDR3 DNA is TGTGCCAGCACCGAAGGACTAGCGGGAGGGCCAATTTTCGGGGAGCTGTTTTTT. Residues: CASTEGLAGGPIFGELFF.

This sequence joins TRBV5-5 and TRBJ2-2; D assignment may be TRBD1 or TRBD2 (6 bases each). This CDR3 contains 12 residues. Germline CDR1 reads SGHKS; CDR2 reads YYEKEE (reference sequence). The germline V and J ends were trimmed by 4 bases and 11 bases, with 12 bases remaining between them. DNA of the CDR3: TGTGCCAGCAGCCAAGGCGGGACAGAGCTGTTTTTT. This translates into CASSQGGTELFF.

The chain recombines TRBV15 with TRBJ2-5; 10 bases match TRBD2. V shed 4 bases, J shed 5 bases, and the junction held 13 bases outside the gene matches. The CDR3 is 17 amino acids. Germline V gene lookup returns CDR1 LNHNV and CDR2 YYDKDF (reference sequence). CDR3 in amino acids: CATSNGGGASGSETQYF. The CDR3, as DNA: TGTGCCACCAGCAATGGGGGTGGGGCTAGCGGGAGTGAGACCCAGTACTTC.

This clonotype was detected once. Given a much more abundant clone one base away, this may be a read error. This chain uses TRBV19 with TRBJ1-2; no definite D call. Between the trimmed V and J ends, which lost 7 bases and 7 bases, there was a span of 22 bases. Germline V CDR1 and CDR2: LNHDA, SQIVND (reference sequence). The CDR3 length is 15 residues. The CDR3 bases are TGTGCCAGTAATGGTCGGGAACAGTTACTTCGTGGCTACACCTTC. Translating it yields CASNGREQLLRGYTF.

This clonotype came up a few times. This rearrangement joins TRBV7-2 to TRBJ2-7, with 7 bases matching TRBD2. V was clipped by 3 bases and J by 2 bases; unmatched bases: 7. The CDR3 has 15 amino acids. Germline loops: CDR1 SGHTA, CDR2 FQGNSA. CDR3 in DNA: TGTGCCAGCAGCTTCACGGGACTATCAACCTACGAGCAGTACTTC. Protein: CASSFTGLSTYEQYF.

This clonotype was observed a few times. This rearrangement joins TRBV6-1 to TRBJ2-2; D unclear. The V end lost 3 bases, the J end lost 6 bases, and 5 bases lay between the germline ends. CDR1 and CDR2 (germline): MNHNS, SASEGT. This CDR3 comprises 12 residues. The CDR3 DNA is TGTGCCAGCAGTGATGGGGCCGGGGAGCTGTTTTTT. It is translated as CASSDGAGELFF.